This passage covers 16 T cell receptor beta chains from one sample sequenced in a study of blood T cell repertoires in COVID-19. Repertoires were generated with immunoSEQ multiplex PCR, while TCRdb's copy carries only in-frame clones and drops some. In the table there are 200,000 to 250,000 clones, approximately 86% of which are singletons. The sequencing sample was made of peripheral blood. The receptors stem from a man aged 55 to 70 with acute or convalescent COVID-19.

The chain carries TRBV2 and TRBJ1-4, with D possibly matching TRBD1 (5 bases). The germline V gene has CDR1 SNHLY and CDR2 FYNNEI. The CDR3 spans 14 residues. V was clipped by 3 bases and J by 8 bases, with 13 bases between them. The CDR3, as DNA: TGTGCCAGCAGTGACCAGGGCCCCCGCGAAAAACTGTTTTTT. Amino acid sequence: CASSDQGPREKLFF.

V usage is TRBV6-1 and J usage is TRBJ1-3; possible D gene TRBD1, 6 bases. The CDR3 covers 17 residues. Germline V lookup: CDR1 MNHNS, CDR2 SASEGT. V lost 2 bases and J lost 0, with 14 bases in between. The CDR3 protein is CASSERPGQFSGNTIYF. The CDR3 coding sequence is TGTGCCAGCAGTGAAAGACCAGGACAGTTCTCTGGAAACACCATATATTTT.

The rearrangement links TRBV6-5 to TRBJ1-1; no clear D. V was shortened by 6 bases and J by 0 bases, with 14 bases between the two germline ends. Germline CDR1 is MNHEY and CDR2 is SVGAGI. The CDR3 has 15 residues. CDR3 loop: CASRPLQLLNTEAFF. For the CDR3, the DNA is TGTGCCAGCAGACCCCTACAGCTATTGAACACTGAAGCTTTCTTT.

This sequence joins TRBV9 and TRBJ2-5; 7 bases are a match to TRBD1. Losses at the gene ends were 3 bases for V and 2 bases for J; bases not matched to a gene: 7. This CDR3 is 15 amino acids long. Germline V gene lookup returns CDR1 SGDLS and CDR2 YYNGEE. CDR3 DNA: TGTGCCAGCAGCGAAGGGGGCCCCGTACAAGAGACCCAGTACTTC. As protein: CASSEGGPVQETQYF.

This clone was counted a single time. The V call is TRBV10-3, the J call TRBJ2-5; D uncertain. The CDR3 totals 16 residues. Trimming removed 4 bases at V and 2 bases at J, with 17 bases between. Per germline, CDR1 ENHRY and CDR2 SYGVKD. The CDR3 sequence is CAISGGSLYQQETQYF. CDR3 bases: TGTGCCATCAGTGGTGGCTCCCTTTATCAACAAGAGACCCAGTACTTC.

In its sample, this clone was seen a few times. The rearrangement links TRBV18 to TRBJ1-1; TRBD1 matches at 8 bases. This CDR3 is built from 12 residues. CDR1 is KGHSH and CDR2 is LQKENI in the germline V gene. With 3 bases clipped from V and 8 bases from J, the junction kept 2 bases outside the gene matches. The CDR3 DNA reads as TGTGCCAGCTCACCGGGACAGGCCGAAGCTTTCTTT. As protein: CASSPGQAEAFF.

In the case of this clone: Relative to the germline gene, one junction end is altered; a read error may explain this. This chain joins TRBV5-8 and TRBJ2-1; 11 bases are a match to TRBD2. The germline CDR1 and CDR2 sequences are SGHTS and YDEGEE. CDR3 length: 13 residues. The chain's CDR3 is CASSLALAGGHLF. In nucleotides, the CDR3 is TGTGCCAGCAGCTTGGCGCTAGCGGGGGGTCATCTCTTC.

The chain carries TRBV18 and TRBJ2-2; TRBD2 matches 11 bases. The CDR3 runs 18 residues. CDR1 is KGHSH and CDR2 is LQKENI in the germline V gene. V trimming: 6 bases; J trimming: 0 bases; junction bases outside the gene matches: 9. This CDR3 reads CASSHSPSGGSNTGELFF. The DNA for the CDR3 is TGTGCCAGCTCCCACTCCCCTAGCGGGGGGTCGAACACCGGGGAGCTGTTTTTT.

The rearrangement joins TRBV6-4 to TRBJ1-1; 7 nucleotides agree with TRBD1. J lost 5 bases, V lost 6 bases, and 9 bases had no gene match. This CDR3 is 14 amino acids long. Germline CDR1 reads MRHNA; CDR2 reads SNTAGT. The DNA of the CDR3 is TGTGCCAGCAGCCAATCCCAGGGGGATACTGAAGCTTTCTTT. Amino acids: CASSQSQGDTEAFF.

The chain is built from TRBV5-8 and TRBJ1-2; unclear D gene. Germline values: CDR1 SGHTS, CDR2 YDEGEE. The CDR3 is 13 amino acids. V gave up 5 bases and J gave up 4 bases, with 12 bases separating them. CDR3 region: CASSPTDSYGYTF. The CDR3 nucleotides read TGTGCCAGCAGTCCGACTGACTCCTATGGCTACACCTTC.

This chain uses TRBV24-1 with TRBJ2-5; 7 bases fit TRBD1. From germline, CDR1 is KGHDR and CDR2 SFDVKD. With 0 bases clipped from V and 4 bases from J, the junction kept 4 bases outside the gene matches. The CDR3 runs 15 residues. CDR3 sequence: CATSDLQGTVETQYF. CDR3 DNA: TGTGCCACCAGTGATTTGCAAGGGACAGTAGAGACCCAGTACTTC.

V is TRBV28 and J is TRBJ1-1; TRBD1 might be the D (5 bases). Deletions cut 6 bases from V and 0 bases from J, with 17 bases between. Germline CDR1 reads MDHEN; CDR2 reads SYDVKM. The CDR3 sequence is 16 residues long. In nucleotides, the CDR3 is TGTGCCAGCAGCTCTTCAGGGCTTGACATGAACACTGAAGCTTTCTTT. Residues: CASSSSGLDMNTEAFF.

CDR3 sequence reads: CASSPPLGGPGQETQYF. CDR3 nucleotide sequence: TGTGCCAGCAGCCCCCCGTTGGGGGGGCCGGGACAAGAGACCCAGTACTTC. The chain has TRBV27 and TRBJ2-5; D may be TRBD2 (7 bases). The CDR3 has 17 amino acids. Trimming cost V 6 bases and J 2 bases, with 22 bases left between them. Germline assignment: CDR1 MNHEY and CDR2 SMNVEV (reference sequence).

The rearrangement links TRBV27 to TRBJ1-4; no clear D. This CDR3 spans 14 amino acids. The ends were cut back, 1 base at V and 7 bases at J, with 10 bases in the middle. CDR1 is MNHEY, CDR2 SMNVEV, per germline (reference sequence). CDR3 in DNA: TGTGCCAGCAGTTTATTGGGAGTAGGTGAAAAACTGTTTTTT. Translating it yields CASSLLGVGEKLFF.

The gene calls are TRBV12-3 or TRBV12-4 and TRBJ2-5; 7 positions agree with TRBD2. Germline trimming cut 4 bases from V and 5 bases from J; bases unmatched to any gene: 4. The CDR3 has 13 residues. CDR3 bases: TGTGCCAGCAGTTATCGGGAGGTCGAGACCCAGTACTTC. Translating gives CASSYREVETQYF.

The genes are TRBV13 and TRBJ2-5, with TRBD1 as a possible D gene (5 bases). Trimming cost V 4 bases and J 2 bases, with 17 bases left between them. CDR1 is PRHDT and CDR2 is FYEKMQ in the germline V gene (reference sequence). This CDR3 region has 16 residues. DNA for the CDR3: TGTGCCAGCAGCTCCCAACAGGAGCTGATACAAGAGACCCAGTACTTC. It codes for CASSSQQELIQETQYF.